This T cell receptor beta chain was found in a study of CD8 T cells in Susac syndrome. Germline V gene lookup returns CDR1 SGHVS and CDR2 FQNEAQ. The CDR3 has 20 residues. J was trimmed by 6 bases and V by 5 bases; bases with no gene match: 22. RNA amounts of roughly 0.45 to 1 ug underwent reverse transcription with random hexamers. TCRdb re-called the immunoSEQ multiplex PCR reads with MiXCR, one entry per CDR3 protein. The sample holds 200,000 to 250,000 distinct CDR3 sequences, over 90% seen once. The receptor comes from a human donor with Susac syndrome. Source material: CD4+ T cells from PBMCs. The V gene is TRBV7-8, the J gene TRBJ2-5; 12 bases map to TRBD1. The CDR3 region has the DNA TGTGCCAGCAGCAGCTACTCGGGACAGGGGGCCCTAAGCTCTGGCAAGACCCAGTACTTC. Translating it yields CASSSYSGQGALSSGKTQYF. Supplemented by reference TRBV7-8 and TRBJ2-5, the full variable domain reads GAGVSQSPRYKVAKRGQDVALRCDPISGHVSLFWYQQALGQGPEFLTYFQNEAQLDKSGLPSDRFFAERPEGSVSTLKIQRTQQEDSAVYLCASSSYSGQGALSSGKTQYFGPGTRLLVL.